This T cell receptor (beta chain) was recovered during a study of T cell responses to AZD1222 COVID-19 vaccine. Some clones are missing from TCRdb's copy, which holds only in-frame ones; the method was immunoSEQ multiplex PCR. The sample holds about 150,000 clones; about nine tenths are singletons and the top ten take about 5.9%. Study results and caveats: Spike-specific TCR breadth and depth went up after people got two AZD1222 doses. Baseline testing showed seropositivity in only six AZD1222 recipients.

The CDR3 contains 14 residues. The V gene's germline CDR1 is LNHNV and CDR2 YYDKDF (reference sequence). About this clone itself: Its antigen is unidentified. One junction end disagrees with the germline gene, perhaps due to a read error.

Sequenced here: peripheral blood, sampled 28 days after the second AZD1222 dose. This receptor was taken from an adult who received the AZD1222 COVID-19 vaccine. This chain links TRBV15 with TRBJ1-5, with 8 bases lining up with TRBD1. The CDR3 loop is CATSVGQGKQPQHF. Here the CDR3 DNA reads TGTGCCACCAGCGTTGGACAGGGCAAACAGCCCCAGCATTTT.